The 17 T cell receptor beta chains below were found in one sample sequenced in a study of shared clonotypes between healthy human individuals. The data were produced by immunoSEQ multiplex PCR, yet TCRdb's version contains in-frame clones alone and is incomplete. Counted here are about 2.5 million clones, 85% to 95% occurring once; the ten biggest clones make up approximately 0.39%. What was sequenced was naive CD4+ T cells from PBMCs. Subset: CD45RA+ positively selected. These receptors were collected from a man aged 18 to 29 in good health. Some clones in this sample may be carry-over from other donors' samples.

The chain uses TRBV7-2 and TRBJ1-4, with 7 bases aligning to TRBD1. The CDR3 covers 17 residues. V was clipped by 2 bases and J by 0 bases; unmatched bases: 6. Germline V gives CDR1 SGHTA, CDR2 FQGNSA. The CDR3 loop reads CASSLRGQLATNEKLFF. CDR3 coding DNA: TGTGCCAGCAGCTTAAGGGGACAGCTTGCAACTAATGAAAAACTGTTTTTT.

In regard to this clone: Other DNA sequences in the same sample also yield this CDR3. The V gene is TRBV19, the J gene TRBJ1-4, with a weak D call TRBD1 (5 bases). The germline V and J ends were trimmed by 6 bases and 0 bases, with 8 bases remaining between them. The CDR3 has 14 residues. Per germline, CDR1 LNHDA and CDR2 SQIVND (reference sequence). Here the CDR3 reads CASSPTATNEKLFF. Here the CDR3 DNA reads TGTGCCAGTAGCCCGACAGCAACTAATGAAAAACTGTTTTTT.

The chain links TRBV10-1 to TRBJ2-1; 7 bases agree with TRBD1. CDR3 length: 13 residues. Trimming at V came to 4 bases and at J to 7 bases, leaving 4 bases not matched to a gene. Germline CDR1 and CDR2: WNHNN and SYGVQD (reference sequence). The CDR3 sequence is CASSGIRGNEQFF. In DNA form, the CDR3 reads TGCGCCAGCAGTGGAATCAGGGGGAATGAGCAGTTCTTC.

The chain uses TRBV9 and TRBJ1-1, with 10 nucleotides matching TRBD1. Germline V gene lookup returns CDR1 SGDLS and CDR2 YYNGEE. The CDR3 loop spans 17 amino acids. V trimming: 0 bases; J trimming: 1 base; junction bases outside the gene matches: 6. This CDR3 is CASSVGDRGPKNTEAFF. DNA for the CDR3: TGTGCCAGCAGCGTAGGAGACAGGGGGCCTAAGAACACTGAAGCTTTCTTT.

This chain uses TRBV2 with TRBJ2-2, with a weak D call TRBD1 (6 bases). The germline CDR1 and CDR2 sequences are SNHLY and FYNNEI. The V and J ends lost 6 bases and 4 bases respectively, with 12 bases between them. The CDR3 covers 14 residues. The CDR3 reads CASRLQGPTGELFF. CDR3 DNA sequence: TGTGCCAGCAGACTACAGGGTCCCACCGGGGAGCTGTTTTTT.

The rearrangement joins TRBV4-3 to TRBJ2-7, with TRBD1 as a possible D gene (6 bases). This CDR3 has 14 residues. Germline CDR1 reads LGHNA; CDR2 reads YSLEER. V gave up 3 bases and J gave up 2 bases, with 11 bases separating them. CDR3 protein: CASSHSDRTYEQYF. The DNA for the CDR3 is TGCGCCAGCAGCCATTCAGACAGGACCTACGAGCAGTACTTC.

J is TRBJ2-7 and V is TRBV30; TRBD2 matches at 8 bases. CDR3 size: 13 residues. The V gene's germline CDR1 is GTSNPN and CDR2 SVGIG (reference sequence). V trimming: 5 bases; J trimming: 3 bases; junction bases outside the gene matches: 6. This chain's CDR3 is CAWRNSGGYEQYF. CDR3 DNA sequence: TGTGCCTGGCGAAACAGCGGGGGCTACGAGCAGTACTTC.

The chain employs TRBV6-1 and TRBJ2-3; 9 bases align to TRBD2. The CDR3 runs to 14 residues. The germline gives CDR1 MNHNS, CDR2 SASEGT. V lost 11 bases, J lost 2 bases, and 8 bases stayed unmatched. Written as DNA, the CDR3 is TGTGCCTGGGCTAGCGGGGTGACCACAGATACGCAGTATTTT. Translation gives CAWASGVTTDTQYF.

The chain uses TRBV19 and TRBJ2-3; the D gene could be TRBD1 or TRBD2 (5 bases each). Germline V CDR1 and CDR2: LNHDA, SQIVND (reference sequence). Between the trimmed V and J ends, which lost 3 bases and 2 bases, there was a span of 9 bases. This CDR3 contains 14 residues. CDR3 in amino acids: CASSIGDLTDTQYF. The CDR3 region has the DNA TGTGCCAGTAGTATCGGGGACCTCACAGATACGCAGTATTTT.

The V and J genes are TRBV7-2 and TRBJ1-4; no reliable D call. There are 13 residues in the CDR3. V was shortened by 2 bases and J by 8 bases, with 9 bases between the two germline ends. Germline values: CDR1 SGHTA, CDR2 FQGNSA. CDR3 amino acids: CASSLTSREKLFF. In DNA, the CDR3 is TGTGCCAGCAGCTTAACCTCCCGGGAAAAACTGTTTTTT.

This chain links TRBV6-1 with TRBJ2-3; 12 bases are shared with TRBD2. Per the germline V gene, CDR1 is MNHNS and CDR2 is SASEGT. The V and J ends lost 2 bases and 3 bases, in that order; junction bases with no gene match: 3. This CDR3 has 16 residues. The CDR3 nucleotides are TGTGCCAGCAGTGAAACCCTAGCGGGAGGGACAGATACGCAGTATTTT. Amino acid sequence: CASSETLAGGTDTQYF.

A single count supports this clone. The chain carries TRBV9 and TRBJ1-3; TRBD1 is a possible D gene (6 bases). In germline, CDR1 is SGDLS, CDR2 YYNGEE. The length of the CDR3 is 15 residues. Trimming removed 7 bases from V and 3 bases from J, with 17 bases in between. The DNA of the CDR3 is TGTGCCAGCTCCGTGGGGGCGACAGGTGGAAACACCATATATTTT. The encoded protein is CASSVGATGGNTIYF.

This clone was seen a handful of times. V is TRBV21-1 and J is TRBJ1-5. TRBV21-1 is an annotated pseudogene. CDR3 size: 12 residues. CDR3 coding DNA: TGTGCCAGCAGCAAAGGCCCTCAGCCCCAGCATTTT. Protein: CASSKGPQPQHF.

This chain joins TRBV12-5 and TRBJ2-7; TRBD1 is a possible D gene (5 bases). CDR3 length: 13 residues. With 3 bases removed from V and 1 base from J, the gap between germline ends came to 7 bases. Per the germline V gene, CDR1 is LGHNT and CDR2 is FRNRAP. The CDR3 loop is CASGLKGSYEQYF. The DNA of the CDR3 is TGTGCTAGTGGTTTAAAGGGGTCCTACGAGCAGTACTTC.

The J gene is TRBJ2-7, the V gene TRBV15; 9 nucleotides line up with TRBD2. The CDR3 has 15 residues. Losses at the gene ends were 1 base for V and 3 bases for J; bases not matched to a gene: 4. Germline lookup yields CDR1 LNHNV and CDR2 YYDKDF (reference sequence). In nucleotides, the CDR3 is TGTGCCACCAGCAGAGGGGTAGCGGGAGTCTACGAGCAGTACTTC. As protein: CATSRGVAGVYEQYF.

CDR3 residues: CASSQDLLLAGNTIYF. The CDR3, as DNA: TGCGCCAGCAGCCAAGATCTGTTGCTAGCGGGAAACACCATATATTTT. The rearrangement joins TRBV4-3 to TRBJ1-3; D is undetermined. V lost 0 bases to trimming and J lost 4 bases, with 13 bases between them. There are 16 residues in the CDR3. Germline CDR1 LGHNA, CDR2 YSLEER.

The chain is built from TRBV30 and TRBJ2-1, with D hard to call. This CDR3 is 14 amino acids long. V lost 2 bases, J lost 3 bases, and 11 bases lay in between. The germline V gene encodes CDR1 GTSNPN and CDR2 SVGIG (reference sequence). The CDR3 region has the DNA TGTGCCTGGAGTTTAAGACTCAACTACAATGAGCAGTTCTTC. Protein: CAWSLRLNYNEQFF.